This TCR beta chain was found in a study of cytomegalovirus exposure and HLA in healthy donors. Study outcomes and limitations: Roughly even sequencing depth across donors was the assumption behind the presence/absence analyses. Many donors carried some public TCRs, although rarity characterized most TCR sequences.

About this clone: Its target is unknown.

The PCR had 60 Vbeta and 13 Jbeta primers. Here immunoSEQ multiplex PCR was the method, and the copy in TCRdb shows in-frame clones only, minus some. The data show roughly 110,000 clones, roughly four fifths seen once. This TCR was sampled from a man aged 45-65 years in good health and CMV-seronegative. Source material: PBMCs.

Here the CDR3 DNA reads TGTGCCAGCAGTGAAGAGGGGACAGGGGGCTATAGCAATCAGCCCCAGCATTTT. This translates into CASSEEGTGGYSNQPQHF. The gene calls are TRBV6-1 and TRBJ1-5, with 12 bases fitting TRBD1. The CDR3 loop spans 18 amino acids. Trimming removed 1 base from V and 0 bases from J; junction bases left unmatched: 4. Germline lookup yields CDR1 MNHNS and CDR2 SASEGT.